This T cell receptor (beta chain) is from a study of cytomegalovirus exposure and HLA in healthy donors. This CDR3 has 16 residues. Between the trimmed V and J ends, which lost 0 bases and 4 bases, there was a span of 13 bases. Germline V lookup: CDR1 SGHNT, CDR2 YYREEE (reference sequence). It was with 60 Vbeta and 13 Jbeta primers that the PCR ran. The table came from immunoSEQ multiplex PCR; TCRdb's copy has only in-frame clones and leaves some out. Of some 160,000 clones listed, about four fifths were seen once; the top ten hold 8.5%. This TCR derives from a male donor in good health and CMV-seropositive. The genes are TRBV5-4 and TRBJ2-2; D ambiguous. The sequencing sample was made of PBMCs. CDR3 coding DNA: TGTGCCAGCAGCTTGGCCTCGGCATGGGCCACCGGGGAGCTGTTTTTT. Translating it yields CASSLASAWATGELFF.